This T cell receptor beta chain was observed in a study of T cell responses to AZD1222 COVID-19 vaccine. TCRdb keeps only in-frame clones here, not all; method: immunoSEQ multiplex PCR. The repertoire includes under 200,000 clones, more than 85% of them detected once, and 3.5% to 4.5% sits in the top ten. CDR1 and CDR2 from the germline V gene are MNHEY and SVGAGI. This CDR3 comprises 13 residues. Trimming stripped 6 bases from V and 5 bases from J, with 13 bases between. The rearrangement links TRBV6-5 to TRBJ1-1; perhaps TRBD1 as D (6 bases). The source of this sequence is an adult in good health. The material was peripheral blood, obtained on day 0 of AZD1222 vaccination. CDR3 amino acids: CASSLLRGTEAFF. In DNA, the CDR3 is TGTGCCAGCAGCCTTCTCAGGGGAACTGAAGCTTTCTTT.